Listed here are 24 T cell receptor beta chains from one sample, sequenced in a study of OX40 agonist ivuxolimab in advanced cancers. Sequencing was performed with immunoSEQ multiplex PCR; in TCRdb, only in-frame clones are kept and a portion is missing. The sample has approximately 67,000 clones; roughly 90% are singletons. The sample in question was CD4+ or CD8+ T cells sorted from blood, obtained in a trial of the OX40 agonist ivuxolimab. These receptors all stem from an adult with an advanced solid tumor such as melanoma, head and neck, liver or kidney cancer.

The V and J genes are TRBV12-2 and TRBJ1-5. TRBV12-2 is described as a pseudogene. The CDR3 is made up of 16 amino acids. The CDR3 coding sequence is TGTGCAAGTCGCTTATTTAGGGGGGCGAGCAATCAGCCCCAGCATTTT. Protein product: CASRLFRGASNQPQHF.

The V gene is TRBV7-9, the J gene TRBJ2-7; 9 positions match TRBD2. This CDR3 spans 14 amino acids. J lost 5 bases, V lost 1 base, and 3 bases had no gene match. Germline V gene sequence: CDR1 SEHNR, CDR2 FQNEAQ (reference sequence). CDR3: CASSLGLADDEQYF. CDR3 DNA: TGTGCCAGCAGCTTAGGACTAGCGGATGACGAGCAGTACTTC. Using reference TRBV7-9 and TRBJ2-7 for the parts outside the CDR3, the full variable domain is DTGVSQNPRHKITKRGQNVTFRCDPISEHNRLYWYRQTLGQGPEFLTYFQNEAQLEKSRLLSDRFSAERPKGSFSTLEIQRTEQGDSAMYLCASSLGLADDEQYFGPGTRLTVT.

The chain has TRBV10-1 and TRBJ2-5, with D hard to call. V was clipped by 4 bases and J by 1 base, with 10 bases between them. The CDR3 extends over 14 amino acids. Germline values: CDR1 WNHNN, CDR2 SYGVQD (reference sequence). Written as DNA, the CDR3 is TGCGCCAGCAGTGGAGGCAGCCCCCAAGAGACCCAGTACTTC. Translation: CASSGGSPQETQYF.

This chain links TRBV6-5 with TRBJ2-4, with a weak D call TRBD2 (7 bases). V lost 6 bases, J lost 12 bases, and 24 bases lay in between. The CDR3 is made up of 15 amino acids. Germline values: CDR1 MNHEY, CDR2 SVGAGI. CDR3 nucleotide sequence: TGTGCCAGCAGAGACGGGGATACAGGGAGGGCTTCTCAGTACTTC. It specifies CASRDGDTGRASQYF.

The table lists this clone with a few counts. The chain's CDR3 is CASSPGTARNTIYF. The CDR3 DNA is TGTGCCAGCAGCCCCGGGACAGCGCGAAACACCATATATTTT. The chain couples TRBV11-3 to TRBJ1-3, with TRBD1 identical over 7 bases. CDR3 length equals 14 residues. With 5 bases clipped from V and 5 bases from J, the junction kept 6 bases outside the gene matches. From germline, CDR1 is SGHNT and CDR2 YENEEA. Full variable domain (missing parts from reference TRBV11-3 and TRBJ1-3): EAGVVQSPRYKIIEKKQPVAFWCNPISGHNTLYWYLQNLGQGPELLIRYENEEAVDDSQLPKDRFSAERLKGVDSTLKIQPAELGDSAVYLCASSPGTARNTIYFGEGSWLTVV.

This clone has just a few counts. The chain combines TRBV7-2 with TRBJ2-7, with D perhaps matching TRBD1 or TRBD2 (5 bases each). This CDR3 has 17 amino acids. Per germline, CDR1 SGHTA and CDR2 FQGNSA. V was pared by 2 bases and J by 7 bases, with 24 bases between. CDR3 residues: CASSLSAGAGPTGEQYF. DNA for the CDR3: TGTGCCAGCAGCTTATCCGCTGGGGCGGGCCCGACGGGGGAGCAGTACTTC.

The V and J genes are TRBV5-1 and TRBJ2-2; possibly TRBD1 or TRBD2 for D (5 bases each). Germline CDR1 and CDR2: SGHRS and YFSETQ. Trimming cost V 2 bases and J 2 bases, with 10 bases left between them. The CDR3 sequence is 15 residues long. The CDR3 DNA is TGCGCCAGCAGCTTAGGGACCACCAACACCGGGGAGCTGTTTTTT. Translation: CASSLGTTNTGELFF.

The chain combines TRBV6-5 with TRBJ1-1; 8 bases match TRBD1. The V segment lost 2 bases and the J segment 5 bases; nucleotides outside the gene matches: 10. CDR1 MNHEY and CDR2 SVGAGI come from the germline V gene. This CDR3 spans 16 amino acids. The CDR3 here is CASSYTLSGGRTEAFF. The CDR3 nucleotides are TGTGCCAGCAGTTACACCCTTTCAGGGGGCAGAACTGAAGCTTTCTTT.

Details on this clone: The junction and the germline gene differ at one end; a read error may be behind it. V is TRBV7-7 and J is TRBJ2-5, with 8 bases matching TRBD1. The CDR3 totals 15 residues. CDR1 is SSHAT and CDR2 is FNYEAQ in the germline V gene (reference sequence). The CDR3 sequence is CASSPTGQGQETQYF. CDR3 nucleotide sequence: TGTGCTAGCAGCCCCACCGGACAGGGCCAAGAGACCCAGTACTTC.

The gene calls are TRBV6-6 and TRBJ1-5, with 8 bases identical to TRBD1. The CDR3 runs 14 residues. The trim removed 6 bases at V and 4 bases at J, leaving 5 bases unmatched. The V gene's germline CDR1 is MNHNY and CDR2 SVGAGI (reference sequence). The CDR3 region is CASRSTGANQPQHF. The CDR3 DNA reads as TGTGCCAGCAGGTCGACAGGGGCTAATCAGCCCCAGCATTTT.

V is TRBV28 and J is TRBJ2-3; a possible D gene is TRBD2 (7 bases). This CDR3 comprises 17 residues. The V end lost 6 bases, the J end lost 5 bases, and 24 bases lay between the germline ends. Per germline, CDR1 MDHEN and CDR2 SYDVKM. The CDR3 loop is CASSQISGRGPEDTQYF. CDR3 DNA sequence: TGTGCCAGCAGCCAAATCTCGGGGCGGGGGCCGGAAGATACGCAGTATTTT. Based on the CDR3 plus reference TRBV28 and TRBJ2-3, the full variable domain is DVKVTQSSRYLVKRTGEKVFLECVQDMDHENMFWYRQDPGLGLRLIYFSYDVKMKEKGDIPEGYSVSREKKERFSLILESASTNQTSMYLCASSQISGRGPEDTQYFGPGTRLTVL.

The chain carries TRBV11-3 and TRBJ2-2; D ambiguous. V lost 5 bases and J 5 bases, leaving 18 bases between the germline ends. CDR1 and CDR2 from the germline V gene are SGHNT and YENEEA. This CDR3 is 16 amino acids long. The chain's CDR3 is CASSGDAGSWTGELFF. CDR3 bases: TGTGCCAGCAGCGGGGATGCAGGTTCATGGACCGGGGAGCTGTTTTTT.

For the CDR3, the DNA is TGTGCCAGCTCACCACCGGGACAGGGTGGAAATGGCTACACCTTC. Protein: CASSPPGQGGNGYTF. The chain employs TRBV18 and TRBJ1-2, with TRBD1 identical over 9 bases. The CDR3 contains 15 residues. The ends lost 0 bases at V and 6 bases at J; junction bases unmatched: 5. CDR1 is KGHSH, CDR2 LQKENI, per germline.

The chain recombines TRBV2 with TRBJ2-7, with 8 bases that match TRBD1. Trimming at V came to 2 bases and at J to 2 bases, leaving 5 bases not matched to a gene. The CDR3 is made up of 15 amino acids. Germline V gene data show CDR1 as SNHLY and CDR2 as FYNNEI. CDR3 sequence reads: CASSEWGQVTYEQYF. The CDR3, as DNA: TGTGCCAGCAGTGAATGGGGACAGGTAACCTACGAGCAGTACTTC. Drawing the rest from reference TRBV2 and TRBJ2-7, the complete variable domain is EPEVTQTPSHQVTQMGQEVILRCVPISNHLYFYWYRQILGQKVEFLVSFYNNEISEKSEIFDDQFSVERPDGSNFTLKIRSTKLEDSAMYFCASSEWGQVTYEQYFGPGTRLTVT.

The rearrangement joins TRBV7-2 to TRBJ2-2; 9 bases match TRBD1. CDR1 is SGHTA and CDR2 is FQGNSA in the germline V gene. The CDR3 is made up of 15 amino acids. V lost 6 bases and J lost 3; bases outside the gene matches: 5. CDR3 coding DNA: TGTGCCAGCAGATCGGACAGGGGAGACACCGGGGAGCTGTTTTTT. It codes for CASRSDRGDTGELFF.

This rearrangement joins TRBV6-5 to TRBJ1-2; no definite D call. V lost 8 bases and J 6 bases, leaving 10 bases between the germline ends. The CDR3 totals 11 residues. Germline V CDR1 and CDR2: MNHEY, SVGAGI. The DNA of the CDR3 is TGTGCCAGCGAAATTCTTGATGGCTACACCTTC. Translated, it gives CASEILDGYTF.

The chain is built from TRBV7-8 and TRBJ1-1; D is unresolved. The germline V gene has CDR1 SGHVS and CDR2 FQNEAQ. The CDR3 sequence is 14 residues long. With 1 base removed from V and 1 base from J, the gap between germline ends came to 7 bases. The CDR3 sequence is CASSLVTGNTEAFF. CDR3 DNA: TGTGCCAGCAGCTTAGTTACGGGGAACACTGAAGCTTTCTTT.

The gene calls are TRBV4-2 and TRBJ2-6; unclear D gene. Trimming removed 1 base from V and 0 bases from J, with 13 bases in between. There are 18 residues in the CDR3. Germline V lookup: CDR1 LGHNA, CDR2 YNFKEQ. This CDR3 is CASSQVVSAFSGANVLTF. CDR3 bases: TGTGCCAGCAGCCAAGTGGTTTCCGCCTTCTCTGGGGCCAACGTCCTGACTTTC.

The rearrangement links TRBV19 to TRBJ2-1; weak D call: TRBD1 (6 bases). V gave up 4 bases and J gave up 6 bases, with 16 bases separating them. This CDR3 comprises 15 residues. Germline V gene lookup returns CDR1 LNHDA and CDR2 SQIVND (reference sequence). The CDR3 spells CASSKQGAQGNEQFF. DNA of the CDR3: TGTGCCAGTAGTAAACAGGGTGCTCAGGGCAATGAGCAGTTCTTC.

A remark on this clone: At one of its ends the junction is not consistent with the germline gene, which may arise from a read error. The chain joins TRBV5-6 to TRBJ2-3, with 12 bases that match TRBD2. This CDR3 comprises 12 residues. Germline loops: CDR1 SGHDT, CDR2 YYEEEE. CDR3 in amino acids: CASSFTSGGIDF. The CDR3 DNA reads TGTGCCAGCAGCTTTACTAGCGGGGGGATCGATTTT.

The V call is TRBV11-3, the J call TRBJ1-6; 8 bases are shared with TRBD1. Germline V CDR1 and CDR2: SGHNT, YENEEA. With 2 bases clipped from V and 8 bases from J, the junction kept 2 bases outside the gene matches. The CDR3 extends over 14 amino acids. CDR3 nucleotides: TGTGCCAGCAGCTTACGACAGGGGTATTCACCCCTCCACTTT. Translated, it gives CASSLRQGYSPLHF.

The V call is TRBV14, the J call TRBJ2-7, with a tentative D call TRBD2 (5 bases). The CDR3 runs 15 residues. Germline CDR1 and CDR2: SGHDN and FVKESK. With 7 bases removed from V and 3 bases from J, the gap between germline ends came to 19 bases. The CDR3 nucleotides are TGTGCCAGCATAGGAGGACCTATCATTCGCTACGAGCAGTACTTC. Translating gives CASIGGPIIRYEQYF.

This clone was recorded once. V gene TRBV5-1 combines with J gene TRBJ1-2; weak D call: TRBD1 (6 bases). This CDR3 is 14 amino acids long. Trimming removed 4 bases at V and 7 bases at J, with 17 bases between. Germline V lookup: CDR1 SGHRS, CDR2 YFSETQ. CDR3 protein: CASSTAAGVPGYTF. The CDR3 nucleotides read TGCGCCAGCAGCACGGCGGCAGGGGTGCCTGGCTACACCTTC.

The CDR3 bases are TGTGCCAGCAGCCAAGTCAGGGGGACGGTCCCCGGCGGCTACACCTTC. Translating gives CASSQVRGTVPGGYTF. The chain is built from TRBV4-2 and TRBJ1-2, with 7 bases matching TRBD1. V was pared by 1 base and J by 8 bases, with 13 bases of the junction left unmatched. Per germline, CDR1 LGHNA and CDR2 YNFKEQ. The CDR3 is made up of 16 amino acids.